This TCR beta chain originates from a study of post-analysis software for immune sequencing data. General study results and limits: About 5 TRBV segments were significantly more frequent in patients than in controls. TRBV5-6, TRBV5-1 and TRBV20-1 were among these segments.

CDR1 SQVTM and CDR2 ANQGSEA come from the germline V gene. V was pared by 4 bases and J by 4 bases, with 9 bases between. The CDR3 covers 12 residues. This clonotype was seen just once. Its antigen is unknown. cDNA libraries of TCR beta carried unique molecular identifiers. Some 500,000 cDNA molecules were obtained from 1 to 10 million T cells. TCRdb re-called the PCR reads with MiXCR, one entry per CDR3 protein. The sample has 450,000 to 650,000 distinct CDR3 sequences; 44% are singletons. The sequence was collected from a girl aged 5 to 17 with multiple sclerosis. This chain joins TRBV29-1 and TRBJ2-3; D unclear. Sequencing was done on a sample of blood. The CDR3 bases are TGCAGCGTTGTCACCGTCCCAGATACGCAGTATTTT. Encoded protein: CSVVTVPDTQYF.